The clone carrying this TCR beta chain appeared a single time. The data belong to a study of blood T cell repertoires in COVID-19. About the research overall: Material from acute and convalescent COVID-19 was sourced from the United States, Italy and Spain. PBMCs, B-cell-depleted T cells, or T cells were the source of the cDNA or gDNA that made up the material.

Here immunoSEQ multiplex PCR was the method, and the copy in TCRdb shows in-frame clones only, minus some. This sample has about half a million clones, with 80% to 90% found just once. Trimming cost V 0 bases and J 10 bases; bases outside gene matches: 11. CDR3 length: 16 residues. Germline V lookup: CDR1 LGHNA, CDR2 YSLEER. The chain is built from TRBV4-3 and TRBJ2-1, with 8 bases that match TRBD1. Sample: peripheral blood. The sequence derives from a human donor in a cohort sampled during active COVID-19. CDR3 in amino acids: CASSQDKGQVFGEQFF. CDR3 in DNA: TGCGCCAGCAGCCAAGATAAGGGACAGGTCTTTGGGGAGCAGTTCTTC.